The 12 T cell receptor beta chains listed next were all sequenced from one sample in a study of molecular identifiers for immune sequencing clone quantification. MiXCR, applied by TCRdb to the PCR reads, yields one record per CDR3 protein. In the table there are approximately 54,000 distinct CDR3 sequences, less than 25% of which are singletons. The specimen was naive CD8+ T cells from blood, with Jurkat cell RNA spiked in. Regarding subset: FACS-sorted CD8+CD4-CCR7+CD45RA+ naive T cells. The receptors were gathered from a human donor in good health. Some libraries in this study had Jurkat cell RNA spiked in.

This clonotype was found many times. The chain links TRBV29-1 to TRBJ2-7, with 8 bases identical to TRBD1. Germline CDR1 reads SQVTM; CDR2 reads ANQGSEA. The CDR3 length is 13 residues. J gave up 4 bases and V 6 bases, and 8 bases lay outside the gene matches. The CDR3 here is CSVPGQDRYEQYF. The CDR3 DNA is TGCAGCGTCCCGGGACAGGATCGATACGAGCAGTACTTC.

This clonotype was picked up many times. The J gene is TRBJ2-2, the V gene TRBV30; 10 bases line up with TRBD1. After removal of 1 base from V and 7 bases from J, the junction contained 12 bases not matched to a gene. The CDR3 sequence is 17 residues long. Germline lookup yields CDR1 GTSNPN and CDR2 SVGIG (reference sequence). CDR3 nucleotides: TGTGCCTGGAGTGCCCTCTCGACAGGGGGCGTGAACGGGGAGCTGTTTTTT. As protein: CAWSALSTGGVNGELFF.

This clonotype appeared many times. CDR3 in DNA: TGTGCTAGTGGTTTGGTAATCCGGGACAGAGACATGAACACTGAAGCTTTCTTT. Translation gives CASGLVIRDRDMNTEAFF. The chain is built from TRBV12-5 and TRBJ1-1, with 7 bases that match TRBD1. CDR1 and CDR2 (germline): LGHNT, FRNRAP. The CDR3 runs to 18 residues. The junction had 10 bases not matched to a gene; V was cut back by 0 bases and J by 0 bases.

The chain carries TRBV29-1 and TRBJ2-2, with D perhaps matching TRBD2 (7 bases). From germline, CDR1 is SQVTM and CDR2 ANQGSEA. The V gene lost 6 bases and the J gene lost 3 bases, with 14 bases spanning the gap. The CDR3 runs 14 residues. The CDR3 DNA sequence: TGCAGCGTGGGGGGGGCGGGGCACACCGGGGAGCTGTTTTTT. Amino acid sequence: CSVGGAGHTGELFF.

In this sample, this clonotype turned up a few times. The CDR3 sequence: CASSYSIGENTEAFF. CDR3 in DNA: TGTGCCAGCAGTTACTCGATAGGCGAAAACACTGAAGCTTTCTTT. This chain links TRBV6-5 with TRBJ1-1, with D unresolved. CDR1 and CDR2 (germline): MNHEY, SVGAGI. The CDR3 covers 15 residues. Trimming removed 0 bases at V and 2 bases at J, with 10 bases between.

On this clonotype: A much larger clonotype is one base distant, so this may be a read error. CDR3: CASSLYWSGSGSEQYF. The CDR3 DNA reads as TGCGCCAGCAGCCTGTATTGGTCGGGTAGCGGGAGCGAGCAGTACTTC. The chain carries TRBV4-3 and TRBJ2-7, with 9 positions matching TRBD2. CDR1 is LGHNA, CDR2 YSLEER, per germline. Trimming removed 4 bases from V and 6 bases from J; junction bases left unmatched: 13. The CDR3 sequence is 16 residues long.

This clonotype was detected many times. The J gene is TRBJ2-5, the V gene TRBV7-9; D may be TRBD1 (5 bases). With 1 base removed from V and 4 bases from J, the gap between germline ends came to 19 bases. The germline V gene has CDR1 SEHNR and CDR2 FQNEAQ (reference sequence). The CDR3 totals 17 residues. The chain's CDR3 is CASSLVGAGAYLETQYF. DNA for the CDR3: TGTGCCAGCAGCTTAGTAGGGGCCGGCGCCTACTTAGAGACCCAGTACTTC. The whole variable domain, filled in from reference TRBV7-9 and TRBJ2-5, reads DTGVSQNPRHKITKRGQNVTFRCDPISEHNRLYWYRQTLGQGPEFLTYFQNEAQLEKSRLLSDRFSAERPKGSFSTLEIQRTEQGDSAMYLCASSLVGAGAYLETQYFGPGTRLLVL.

This clonotype came up once. A read error may explain this, as a much larger clone is one base away. J is TRBJ2-7 and V is TRBV7-8; TRBD1 matches at 7 bases. Germline loops: CDR1 SGHVS, CDR2 FQNEAQ. The CDR3 length is 15 residues. The CDR3 coding sequence is TGTGCCAGCAGCTTAGAGGGGGCCAGTGCCTACGAGCCGTACTTC. As protein: CASSLEGASAYEPYF.

For this clonotype: This may arise from a read error, as a much more abundant clone is one base away. This likely comes from a read error, as the CDR3 has no conserved phenylalanine or tryptophan at its end. CDR3 coding DNA: TGTGCTAGCAGCCCATCTAGCGGGGAGCAGTTCCTC. It codes for CASSPSSGEQFL. The chain joins TRBV7-7 to TRBJ2-1; 8 nucleotides match TRBD2. Germline lookup yields CDR1 SSHAT and CDR2 FNYEAQ (reference sequence). The CDR3 consists of 12 residues.

This clonotype came up many times. The chain has TRBV29-1 and TRBJ2-1; 16 positions agree with TRBD2. Losses at the gene ends were 4 bases for V and 8 bases for J; bases not matched to a gene: 11. CDR1 is SQVTM and CDR2 is ANQGSEA in the germline V gene. The CDR3 extends over 17 amino acids. CDR3 region: CSVVGLAGGPGADEQFF. The DNA of the CDR3 is TGCAGCGTTGTGGGACTAGCGGGAGGGCCGGGTGCCGATGAGCAGTTCTTC.

This clonotype appeared many times. V gene TRBV6-2 or TRBV6-3 combines with J gene TRBJ2-1; 8 nucleotides line up with TRBD2. The CDR3 has 15 residues. CDR1 is MNHEY, CDR2 SVGEGT, per germline. The V segment lost 7 bases and the J segment 3 bases; nucleotides outside the gene matches: 8. CDR3 region: CASIRAGVSYNEQFF. DNA of the CDR3: TGTGCCAGCATCAGAGCGGGAGTAAGCTACAATGAGCAGTTCTTC.

The chain carries TRBV19 and TRBJ2-5, with 7 bases identical to TRBD1. The J segment lost 7 bases and the V segment lost 6 bases, leaving 8 bases of the junction unmatched. The CDR3 runs 13 residues. CDR1 is LNHDA and CDR2 is SQIVND in the germline V gene (reference sequence). The CDR3 region has the DNA TGTGCCAGTAGCTGGACAGGTGGGGGGACCCAGTACTTC. This codes for CASSWTGGGTQYF.